What follows are 31 T cell receptor beta chains derived from one specimen sequenced in a study of T-cell reconstitution after alpha-beta-depleted transplantation in children. Unique molecular identifiers were built into the TCRbeta library. From the PCR reads, TCRdb called clonotypes with MiXCR, one entry per CDR3 protein. The sample includes over 150,000 distinct CDR3 sequences, approximately 6.6% of them seen just once. The sample in question was PBMCs from the stem cell graft donor, obtained from the stem cell graft. These TCRs come from a human donor who donated a stem cell graft to a child with Wiskott-Aldrich syndrome.

This clonotype was counted ten times or more. The J gene is TRBJ2-2, the V gene TRBV29-1, with D perhaps being TRBD1 or TRBD2 (5 bases each). Looked up from germline, CDR1 is SQVTM and CDR2 is ANQGSEA. Trimming cost V 6 bases and J 6 bases, with 26 bases left between them. There are 17 residues in the CDR3. Written as DNA, the CDR3 is TGCAGCGTCCCCAAGGGGCAGGGAGCTAGGGTTCCCGGGGAGCTGTTTTTT. It translates to CSVPKGQGARVPGELFF.

This clonotype was seen at least ten times. The chain combines TRBV7-6 with TRBJ2-1; 7 nucleotides match TRBD1. The CDR3 has 16 amino acids. In germline, CDR1 is SGHVS, CDR2 FNYEAQ. Trimming removed 3 bases from V and 4 bases from J; junction bases left unmatched: 9. CDR3 sequence reads: CASSFVPGTDYNEQFF. Written as DNA, the CDR3 is TGTGCCAGCAGCTTTGTTCCCGGGACAGATTACAATGAGCAGTTCTTC. Full variable domain (outside the CDR3, taken from reference TRBV7-6 and TRBJ2-1): GAGVSQSPRYKVTKRGQDVALRCDPISGHVSLYWYRQALGQGPEFLTYFNYEAQQDKSGLPNDRFSAERPEGSISTLTIQRTEQRDSAMYRCASSFVPGTDYNEQFFGPGTRLTVL.

Many counts were recorded for this clonotype. This sequence joins TRBV27 and TRBJ2-7; 10 bases match TRBD1. The CDR3 contains 14 residues. Germline lookup yields CDR1 MNHEY and CDR2 SMNVEV (reference sequence). V trimming: 4 bases; J trimming: 3 bases; junction bases outside the gene matches: 3. DNA of the CDR3: TGTGCCAGCAGTTCGAGGACAGGGGGCTACGAGCAGTACTTC. Translating gives CASSSRTGGYEQYF.

This clonotype was counted ten times or more. The chain uses TRBV7-9 and TRBJ2-1, with TRBD1 matching over 7 bases. Germline assignment: CDR1 SEHNR and CDR2 FQNEAQ (reference sequence). This CDR3 comprises 12 residues. The J segment lost 15 bases and the V segment lost 4 bases, leaving 9 bases of the junction unmatched. The DNA for the CDR3 is TGTGCCAGCAGCTACCTGACAGGGAGTTTGTTCTTC. Translating gives CASSYLTGSLFF.

This clonotype was picked up many times. The genes are TRBV20-1 and TRBJ2-3, with D unclear. Germline V CDR1 and CDR2: DFQATT, SNEGSKA (reference sequence). The CDR3 has 13 amino acids. The germline V and J ends were trimmed by 0 bases and 0 bases, with 4 bases remaining between them. CDR3 region: CSARDGSTDTQYF. The CDR3 DNA is TGCAGTGCTAGAGACGGGAGCACAGATACGCAGTATTTT.

This clonotype has only a few counts. V usage is TRBV29-1 and J usage is TRBJ2-3; weak D call: TRBD2 (5 bases). The germline V gene has CDR1 SQVTM and CDR2 ANQGSEA. Between the trimmed V and J ends, which lost 4 bases and 0 bases, there was a span of 11 bases. The CDR3 extends over 14 amino acids. The CDR3 DNA follows: TGCAGCGTTGCTGGAGGAACTAGCACAGATACGCAGTATTTT. This sequence encodes CSVAGGTSTDTQYF.

This clonotype was picked up many times. The V and J genes are TRBV12-3 or TRBV12-4 and TRBJ1-5; D is ambiguous. This CDR3 has 13 amino acids. The V end lost 6 bases, the J end lost 6 bases, and 12 bases lay between the germline ends. The CDR3 DNA reads TGTGCCAGCAGCAAGGCCCCCGTTCAGCCCCAGCATTTT. Encoded protein: CASSKAPVQPQHF.

This clonotype was counted only a few times. The chain is built from TRBV7-8 and TRBJ2-3; maybe TRBD2 (6 bases). The germline V gene has CDR1 SGHVS and CDR2 FQNEAQ. Trimming took off 4 bases at V and 4 bases at J, with 6 bases between the two ends. The CDR3 is 12 amino acids. The CDR3 is CASSSGADTQYF. Here the CDR3 DNA reads TGTGCCAGCAGCTCGGGGGCAGATACGCAGTATTTT.

This clonotype was detected many times. This chain connects TRBV7-6 to TRBJ2-1, with D perhaps TRBD2 (7 bases). The CDR3 is 16 amino acids. Germline CDR1 is SGHVS and CDR2 is FNYEAQ. The ends were cut back, 2 bases at V and 5 bases at J, with 16 bases in the middle. The CDR3 spells CASSLRAAGDNNEQFF. DNA of the CDR3: TGTGCCAGCAGCTTACGTGCGGCGGGGGACAACAATGAGCAGTTCTTC.

This clonotype came up many times. The chain couples TRBV4-1 to TRBJ2-1; D tentatively fits TRBD1 or TRBD2 (5 bases each). This CDR3 has 13 amino acids. Germline V gene lookup returns CDR1 MGHRA and CDR2 YSYEKL. V was pared by 8 bases and J by 2 bases, with 10 bases between. Written as DNA, the CDR3 is TGCGCCAGCTTCGGGGCCCCCTACAATGAGCAGTTCTTC. It translates to CASFGAPYNEQFF.

This clonotype showed up many times. V and J are TRBV18 and TRBJ1-4; 7 bases are shared with TRBD1. The germline CDR1 and CDR2 sequences are KGHSH and LQKENI. The CDR3 is 17 amino acids. Trimming took 2 bases from V and 3 from J; bases not matched to a gene: 9. The CDR3 nucleotides read TGTGCCAGCTCACCAGAGGCAGGGGGAGCTGCTAATGAAAAACTGTTTTTT. Its translation: CASSPEAGGAANEKLFF.

This clonotype was counted only a few times. The V call is TRBV6-2 or TRBV6-3, the J call TRBJ2-7, with a tentative D call TRBD2 (5 bases). Germline V gene lookup returns CDR1 MNHEY and CDR2 SVGEGT. V gave up 8 bases and J gave up 7 bases, with 12 bases separating them. The CDR3 runs to 11 residues. CDR3 bases: TGTGCCAGCTTTGGAGGACTGGAGCAGTACTTC. Translating gives CASFGGLEQYF.

The sample holds a few counts of this clonotype. The V call is TRBV20-1, the J call TRBJ1-2; 9 nucleotides match TRBD1. V lost 0 bases and J lost 4; bases outside the gene matches: 9. The CDR3 covers 16 residues. From germline, CDR1 is DFQATT and CDR2 SNEGSKA (reference sequence). The CDR3: CSARDWGQGLVYGYTF. CDR3 nucleotide sequence: TGCAGTGCTAGAGATTGGGGACAGGGCCTTGTCTATGGCTACACCTTC.

A word on this clonotype: A clone one base away is much larger, so this may be a read error. The V call is TRBV7-8, the J call TRBJ2-2, with D hard to call. The CDR3 length is 16 residues. Looked up from germline, CDR1 is SGHVS and CDR2 is FQNEAQ. V dropped 2 bases and J dropped 4 bases, with 14 bases sitting between them. The CDR3 sequence is CASSLQLDLGTGELFF. CDR3 DNA sequence: TGTGCCAGCAGCTTACAGTTGGACCTTGGCACCGGGGAGCTGTTTTTT.

The sample holds many counts of this clonotype. The V gene is TRBV5-1, the J gene TRBJ2-3, with D hard to call. V dropped 0 bases and J dropped 5 bases, with 10 bases sitting between them. The V gene's germline CDR1 is SGHRS and CDR2 YFSETQ. CDR3 length: 14 amino acids. Here the CDR3 reads CASSLAQLEDTQYF. CDR3 nucleotides: TGCGCCAGCAGCTTGGCGCAGCTTGAAGATACGCAGTATTTT.

V gene TRBV7-6 combines with J gene TRBJ2-2; D is uncertain. The CDR3 is 13 residues long. The germline V gene has CDR1 SGHVS and CDR2 FNYEAQ. Trimming shortened V by 5 bases and J by 7 bases, and 11 bases separated the two germline ends. CDR3 residues: CASSQEANGELFF. CDR3 sequence (DNA): TGTGCCAGCAGCCAAGAAGCGAACGGGGAGCTGTTTTTT.

This clonotype was counted ten times or more. The V and J genes are TRBV12-3 or TRBV12-4 and TRBJ1-2, with D unclear. The ends were cut back, 6 bases at V and 0 bases at J, with 14 bases in the middle. This CDR3 is 15 amino acids long. DNA of the CDR3: TGTGCCAGCAGAGGATTGGGAGTAGCTAACTATGGCTACACCTTC. It specifies CASRGLGVANYGYTF.

For this clonotype: This could be a read error, since a much larger clone is one nucleotide away. This chain joins TRBV10-3 and TRBJ1-3; D remains unclear. CDR1 is ENHRY, CDR2 SYGVKD, per germline. The CDR3 runs 17 residues. CDR3 in amino acids: CAVRKSGGGFSGNTIYF. CDR3 in DNA: TGTGCCGTCAGAAAATCAGGTGGAGGTTTCTCTGGAAACACCATATATTTT.

This clonotype was seen a handful of times. The V and J genes are TRBV27 and TRBJ1-6; D is perhaps TRBD1 (6 bases). CDR3 length: 15 amino acids. V was shortened by 5 bases and J by 7 bases, with 15 bases between the two germline ends. From germline, CDR1 is MNHEY and CDR2 SMNVEV (reference sequence). CDR3 nucleotides: TGTGCCAGCAGTCTGTTATCAGGGACAAATTCACCCCTCCACTTT. It yields the protein CASSLLSGTNSPLHF.

This clonotype was detected ten times or more. The chain has TRBV12-3 or TRBV12-4 and TRBJ2-7; 7 positions agree with TRBD2. The CDR3 is 15 residues long. The V segment lost 0 bases and the J segment 3 bases; nucleotides outside the gene matches: 5. The CDR3 bases are TGTGCCAGCAGTTTAGCGGGGGGGGGGAACTACGAGCAGTACTTC. The encoded protein is CASSLAGGGNYEQYF.

This clonotype was detected ten times or more. The chain carries TRBV5-1 and TRBJ2-1; tentatively, D is TRBD2 (5 bases). V gave up 4 bases and J gave up 8 bases, with 16 bases separating them. This CDR3 has 14 amino acids. In germline, CDR1 is SGHRS, CDR2 YFSETQ. The CDR3 sequence: CASSRSGGVDEQFF. For the CDR3, the DNA is TGCGCCAGCAGCCGGAGCGGAGGCGTAGATGAGCAGTTCTTC.

This clonotype occurred a few times. The chain joins TRBV7-2 to TRBJ2-1; 14 bases agree with TRBD2. Looked up from germline, CDR1 is SGHTA and CDR2 is FQGNSA. With 3 bases clipped from V and 6 bases from J, the junction kept 13 bases outside the gene matches. The CDR3 consists of 19 residues. The CDR3 sequence is CASSFPTPGLAGALNEQFF. In DNA, the CDR3 is TGTGCCAGCAGCTTCCCCACCCCGGGACTAGCGGGAGCCCTCAATGAGCAGTTCTTC.

This clonotype was counted ten times or more. The J gene is TRBJ2-2, the V gene TRBV20-1, with unresolved D. The CDR3 has 16 residues. Germline values: CDR1 DFQATT, CDR2 SNEGSKA (reference sequence). V was pared by 3 bases and J by 3 bases, with 17 bases between. The DNA of the CDR3 is TGCAGTGCTAGTTGGACCCCTGGGATAGACACCGGGGAGCTGTTTTTT. This translates into CSASWTPGIDTGELFF.

This clonotype was counted only a few times. The V call is TRBV20-1, the J call TRBJ2-6; 15 bases align to TRBD2. Per germline, CDR1 DFQATT and CDR2 SNEGSKA (reference sequence). Unmatched junction bases numbered 12, after V lost 3 bases and J lost 0 bases. The CDR3 covers 21 residues. For the CDR3, the DNA is TGCAGTGCTAGGGTGGGCGGACTAGCGGGAGGGGCAAGCTCTGGGGCCAACGTCCTGACTTTC. Protein product: CSARVGGLAGGASSGANVLTF.

There are many counts of this clonotype. The chain uses TRBV6-5 and TRBJ2-7, with 8 bases fitting TRBD1. Germline V gene sequence: CDR1 MNHEY, CDR2 SVGAGI. Trimming removed 6 bases from V and 5 bases from J; junction bases left unmatched: 6. The CDR3 loop spans 13 amino acids. This CDR3 is CASSPGQANEQYF. CDR3 coding DNA: TGTGCCAGCAGCCCGGGACAGGCCAACGAGCAGTACTTC.

This clonotype occurred many times. The rearrangement links TRBV29-1 to TRBJ2-1; weak D call: TRBD2 (6 bases). V gave up 3 bases and J gave up 8 bases, with 8 bases separating them. Germline loops: CDR1 SQVTM, CDR2 ANQGSEA. The CDR3 loop spans 11 amino acids. This chain's CDR3 is CSVDRDYEQFF. Here the CDR3 DNA reads TGCAGCGTTGACAGGGACTATGAGCAGTTCTTC.

This clonotype was recorded at least ten times. The chain couples TRBV4-2 to TRBJ1-1; the match to TRBD1 covers 7 bases. Germline CDR1 is LGHNA and CDR2 is YNFKEQ. The V segment lost 4 bases and the J segment 1 base; nucleotides outside the gene matches: 9. The length of the CDR3 is 16 residues. The CDR3 DNA reads as TGTGCCAGCAGCCCCCGGACAGGTGCACCGAACACTGAAGCTTTCTTT. It codes for CASSPRTGAPNTEAFF.

This clonotype appeared many times. CDR3 sequence reads: CASSLGPAGANVLTF. CDR3 DNA sequence: TGCGCCAGCAGCTTGGGACCTGCTGGGGCCAACGTCCTGACTTTC. V usage is TRBV5-1 and J usage is TRBJ2-6; D is unclear. This CDR3 region has 15 residues. Trimming removed 0 bases at V and 2 bases at J, with 6 bases between. Germline loops: CDR1 SGHRS, CDR2 YFSETQ.

This clonotype was detected many times. The chain links TRBV7-9 to TRBJ2-3, with D possibly matching TRBD2 (5 bases). The CDR3 spans 16 residues. Germline lookup yields CDR1 SEHNR and CDR2 FQNEAQ (reference sequence). The V end was cut by 5 bases, the J end by 2 bases, with 17 bases between. The CDR3 sequence: CASSPLEWEPTDTQYF. DNA of the CDR3: TGTGCCAGCAGCCCATTGGAATGGGAGCCCACAGATACGCAGTATTTT.

This clonotype was seen repeatedly, ten times or more. The chain couples TRBV6-5 to TRBJ2-5; D unresolved. Germline V gene lookup returns CDR1 MNHEY and CDR2 SVGAGI. CDR3 length: 15 amino acids. V was shortened by 0 bases and J by 0 bases, with 8 bases between the two germline ends. The CDR3 DNA sequence: TGTGCCAGCAGTTACTCTCTGGGGAACCAAGAGACCCAGTACTTC. This sequence encodes CASSYSLGNQETQYF.

This clonotype has a handful of counts. The gene calls are TRBV2 and TRBJ2-7; possibly TRBD2 for D (5 bases). Trimming removed 11 bases at V and 9 bases at J, with 23 bases between. The CDR3 spans 13 residues. Germline V CDR1 and CDR2: SNHLY, FYNNEI. CDR3 nucleotide sequence: TGTGCCTGCGTGAGGGCTACGGATGGACGGCAGTACTTC. Its protein product is CACVRATDGRQYF.